Listed below are T cell receptor beta chains from one sample, sequenced in a study of shared clonotypes between healthy human individuals. TCRdb's table, derived via immunoSEQ multiplex PCR, lists solely in-frame clones and lacks some. The sample gives over a million clones, approximately 98.5% of which show up once; around 0.38% is in the top ten. Sequencing was performed on naive CD4+ T cells sorted from blood. Receptor source: a man aged 25 to 40 in good health. Both conserved end residues are trimmed from each CDR3. A D gene is named only where the DNA matches it firmly.

TRBV7-9	-	TRBJ2-1	ASSPGNEQF
TRBV5-1	-	TRBJ2-7	ASSLSLPYEQY
TRBV5-1	-	TRBJ2-3	ASRGSASTDTQY
TRBV7-8	-	TRBJ2-1	ASRLAESSHNEQF
TRBV18	TRBD2	TRBJ2-1	ASSPPGLAGGPPNEQF
TRBV28	-	TRBJ2-5	ASSFPGRETQY
TRBV5-1	-	TRBJ2-3	ASSLPATGATDTQY
TRBV6-1	-	TRBJ1-5	ASSEAEGWRQPQH
TRBV4-2	-	TRBJ2-1	ASSQDPSSYNEQF
TRBV19	TRBD1	TRBJ1-2	ASSMGTDLNYGYT
TRBV5-1	-	TRBJ2-7	ASSLASDRSYEQY
TRBV9	-	TRBJ2-3	ASSTPPGAHTDTQY
TRBV5-1	-	TRBJ2-5	ASSLAVNQETQY
TRBV9	-	TRBJ2-2	ASSVDGRGELF
TRBV7-2	-	TRBJ2-5	ASALRGETQY
TRBV5-8	-	TRBJ2-5	ASSLYGRGAGGGETQY
TRBV27	TRBD1	TRBJ2-1	ASSLPSGTGYNEQF